This T cell receptor beta chain was sequenced during a study of shared clonotypes between healthy human individuals. An approximately 210 ng quantity of DNA, roughly 32,000 T cell genomes, went into the sorted-subset replicate PCRs. Using immunoSEQ multiplex PCR, the repertoire was profiled, and TCRdb retains in-frame clones only, with some absent. This sample has under 750,000 clones; around 70% occur once, and the top ten carry under 2%. This clone occurred a few times. The V and J ends lost 5 bases and 4 bases, in that order; junction bases with no gene match: 7. Germline V gene sequence: CDR1 SNHLY, CDR2 FYNNEI. The CDR3 is 15 amino acids.

Sequencing was performed on memory CD4+ T cells sorted from blood. Subset defined: CD45RA-negative fraction. The sequence derives from a woman in her twenties or thirties in good health. V and J are TRBV2 and TRBJ1-5; 8 bases match TRBD1. The CDR3 DNA reads as TGTGCCAGCAGTAATGACAGGGGAATTAATCAGCCCCAGCATTTT. It specifies CASSNDRGINQPQHF.